This TCR beta chain was sequenced during a study of T cell responses to AZD1222 COVID-19 vaccine. Study observations and caveats: Clonal diversity may have been underestimated in mostly white British donors. Reports say nearly half of spike-specific TCRs go after unmutated variant regions.

Details on this clone: Antigen unknown.

Germline V gene data show CDR1 as SNHLY and CDR2 as FYNNEI. CDR3 size: 12 residues. Trimming cost V 1 base and J 8 bases, with 6 bases left between them. Sequencing was performed with immunoSEQ multiplex PCR; in TCRdb, only in-frame clones are kept and a portion is missing. This sample has around 140,000 clones, with 90% to 95% found just once. This material consisted of peripheral blood, taken 28 days after the second AZD1222 dose. V usage is TRBV2 and J usage is TRBJ2-1; D remains ambiguous. The clonotype comes from an adult who received the AZD1222 COVID-19 vaccine. CDR3 bases: TGTGCCAGCAGTGAAGGTCCGCATGAGCAGTTCTTC. This sequence encodes CASSEGPHEQFF.